A single sample is the source of the 25 T cell receptor beta chains below, sequenced in a study of shared clonotypes between healthy human individuals. TCRdb's copy holds only in-frame clones and misses some; the assay was immunoSEQ multiplex PCR. The sample holds 850,000 to 1,200,000 clones; roughly 75% are singletons and the top ten take roughly 1.5%. The sequencing input was memory CD4+ T cells sorted from blood. Subset: CD45RA-negative fraction. The source is a young man in good health.

The chain uses TRBV18 and TRBJ1-4; the D is unclear. CDR1 and CDR2 from the germline V gene are KGHSH and LQKENI. The CDR3 has 16 residues. Between the trimmed V and J ends, which lost 2 bases and 0 bases, there was a span of 10 bases. CDR3 DNA: TGTGCCAGCTCACCAAGTAGAACTGCAACTAATGAAAAACTGTTTTTT. Translation: CASSPSRTATNEKLFF.

At least ten counts were recorded for this clone. The V and J genes are TRBV10-3 and TRBJ2-2; no clear D. Trimming took 3 bases from V and 0 from J, leaving 8 bases between them. The V gene's germline CDR1 is ENHRY and CDR2 SYGVKD. This CDR3 region has 15 residues. CDR3 loop: CAISDYTTNTGELFF. Written as DNA, the CDR3 is TGTGCCATCAGTGACTACACAACGAACACCGGGGAGCTGTTTTTT.

This clone was counted between two and nine times. The CDR3 is CASRQDRGRPQHF. The CDR3, as DNA: TGTGCCAGCAGACAGGACAGGGGTAGGCCCCAGCATTTT. V usage is TRBV6-6 and J usage is TRBJ1-5; 9 nucleotides align to TRBD1. This CDR3 has 13 residues. Trimming removed 6 bases from V and 9 bases from J; junction bases left unmatched: 6. Germline CDR1 reads MNHNY; CDR2 reads SVGAGI (reference sequence).

The chain recombines TRBV15 with TRBJ2-1, with D perhaps TRBD2 (6 bases). The germline CDR1 and CDR2 sequences are LNHNV and YYDKDF (reference sequence). The CDR3 has 16 amino acids. Trimming shortened V by 5 bases and J by 7 bases, and 21 bases separated the two germline ends. The CDR3 spells CATSGLTSVVSNEQFF. CDR3 nucleotides: TGTGCCACCAGCGGCCTGACTAGTGTAGTATCTAATGAGCAGTTCTTC.

The chain is built from TRBV5-1 and TRBJ2-7; D assignment may be TRBD1 or TRBD2 (5 bases each). Trimming removed 5 bases from V and 3 bases from J, with 9 bases in between. This CDR3 is 12 amino acids long. Germline CDR1 is SGHRS and CDR2 is YFSETQ. Here the CDR3 DNA reads TGCGCCAGCAGTACTAGGGGCTACGAGCAGTACTTC. Protein: CASSTRGYEQYF.

The V gene is TRBV18, the J gene TRBJ2-1; D might be TRBD1 or TRBD2, each matching 6 bases. Between the trimmed V and J ends, which lost 4 bases and 3 bases, there was a span of 13 bases. Per germline, CDR1 KGHSH and CDR2 LQKENI. The CDR3 consists of 15 residues. The CDR3 spells CASSQEKGGYNEQFF. The CDR3 coding sequence is TGTGCCAGCTCACAGGAAAAGGGGGGCTACAATGAGCAGTTCTTC. The full variable domain, rest sourced from reference TRBV18 and TRBJ2-1, is NAGVMQNPRHLVRRRGQEARLRCSPMKGHSHVYWYRQLPEEGLKFMVYLQKENIIDESGMPKERFSAEFPKEGPSILRIQQVVRGDSAAYFCASSQEKGGYNEQFFGPGTRLTVL.

This chain uses TRBV7-9 with TRBJ2-6, with TRBD1 matching over 7 bases. The CDR3 extends over 15 amino acids. CDR1 and CDR2 (germline): SEHNR, FQNEAQ (reference sequence). Losses at the gene ends were 8 bases for V and 0 bases for J; bases not matched to a gene: 4. DNA for the CDR3: TGTGCCAGCCACAGGGGAAGCTCTGGGGCCAACGTCCTGACTTTC. As protein: CASHRGSSGANVLTF.

The chain carries TRBV2 and TRBJ2-1, with 10 bases aligning to TRBD2. Germline lookup yields CDR1 SNHLY and CDR2 FYNNEI. The CDR3 spans 15 residues. After removal of 7 bases from V and 9 bases from J, the junction contained 12 bases not matched to a gene. The CDR3 region is CASTERGGLGGEQFF. For the CDR3, the DNA is TGTGCCAGCACTGAGCGGGGGGGCCTCGGTGGTGAGCAGTTCTTC.

Turning to this clone: Because the CDR3 is missing its conserved closing phenylalanine or tryptophan, this is likely a read error. The DNA is left out, because the CDR3 cannot be placed on it with certainty; the CDR3 is given as TCRdb lists it. The chain employs TRBV28 and TRBJ1-1; the tabulated D call, TRBD1, remains unverified against the DNA. The germline V gene has CDR1 MDHEN and CDR2 SYDVKM. The CDR3 length is 12 residues, termini included. The CDR3 loop is CASNLSLAQGSR.

This clone has a handful of counts. This chain joins TRBV1 and TRBJ2-3; whether TRBD2, the table's D call, matches the DNA was not checked. TRBV1 is shown as a pseudogene. The CDR3 is made up of 14 amino acids. The DNA for the CDR3 is TGCACCAGCAGCCCCGGACTACGCACAGATACGCAGTATTTT. It specifies CTSSPGLRTDTQYF.

The V call is TRBV10-3, the J call TRBJ2-2; 7 nucleotides agree with TRBD1. The V gene end was trimmed by 4 bases and the J gene end by 5 bases; junction bases not matched to a gene: 7. This CDR3 is 15 amino acids long. Germline lookup yields CDR1 ENHRY and CDR2 SYGVKD. The CDR3 DNA sequence: TGTGCCATCAGTGGGTTTTCAGGGGGAACCGGGGAGCTGTTTTTT. It specifies CAISGFSGGTGELFF.

The J gene is TRBJ1-2, the V gene TRBV5-1, with 10 bases identical to TRBD1. J lost 5 bases, V lost 6 bases, and 7 bases had no gene match. Germline V gene sequence: CDR1 SGHRS, CDR2 YFSETQ. The CDR3 sequence is 14 residues long. Written as DNA, the CDR3 is TGCGCCAGCAAAGTACCGGGACAGGGGTATGGCTACACCTTC. Protein: CASKVPGQGYGYTF.

The chain links TRBV5-1 to TRBJ2-3, with 10 bases matching TRBD2. V dropped 4 bases and J dropped 3; count of bases not matched to a gene: 5. Germline CDR1 is SGHRS and CDR2 is YFSETQ. CDR3 size: 15 residues. The CDR3 protein is CASSPTSGVTDTQYF. DNA of the CDR3: TGCGCCAGCAGCCCAACTAGCGGGGTTACAGATACGCAGTATTTT.

This clone was seen many times. The rearrangement uses TRBV21-1 and TRBJ2-2; the D segment call TRBD1 is taken from the table without a DNA check. TRBV21-1 is a documented pseudogene. This CDR3 has 12 residues. This chain's CDR3 is CANPHSTGELFF. In nucleotides, the CDR3 is TGTGCCAACCCACACAGCACCGGGGAGCTGTTTTTT.

There are a few counts of this clone. This sequence joins TRBV5-6 and TRBJ1-4, with a possible D match to TRBD1 (6 bases). The germline gives CDR1 SGHDT, CDR2 YYEEEE. Deletions cut 0 bases from V and 8 bases from J, with 11 bases between. The CDR3 is 14 amino acids. In nucleotides, the CDR3 is TGTGCCAGCAGCTTGGCAGGGGTTCGGGAAAAACTGTTTTTT. It codes for CASSLAGVREKLFF.

V gene TRBV28 combines with J gene TRBJ1-2; D gene ambiguous. Germline lookup yields CDR1 MDHEN and CDR2 SYDVKM. V dropped 4 bases and J dropped 4 bases, with 19 bases sitting between them. The CDR3 is made up of 16 amino acids. CDR3 sequence reads: CASSSPRYRAPYGYTF. In DNA, the CDR3 is TGTGCCAGCAGTTCCCCCCGCTATCGCGCCCCCTATGGCTACACCTTC.

The rearrangement uses TRBV27 and TRBJ2-7; D is perhaps TRBD2 (6 bases). Per the germline V gene, CDR1 is MNHEY and CDR2 is SMNVEV (reference sequence). This CDR3 has 14 residues. V was cut by 7 bases and J by 5 bases, with 18 bases left in between. CDR3 sequence: CASKGEVRTDEQYF. The CDR3 DNA is TGTGCCAGCAAAGGGGAGGTAAGAACGGACGAGCAGTACTTC.

The chain joins TRBV28 to TRBJ1-6, with D perhaps TRBD1 (5 bases). Germline CDR1 is MDHEN and CDR2 is SYDVKM. Trimming pared 5 bases from V and 4 bases from J, leaving 24 bases between. The CDR3 extends over 19 amino acids. The CDR3 is CASSHSPGLGAIYNSPLHF. The CDR3 DNA sequence: TGTGCCAGCAGTCATTCGCCGGGGTTAGGGGCAATTTATAATTCACCCCTCCACTTT.

The chain carries TRBV27 and TRBJ1-3, with D perhaps matching TRBD1 (5 bases). Germline values: CDR1 MNHEY, CDR2 SMNVEV (reference sequence). Between the trimmed V and J ends, which lost 5 bases and 4 bases, there was a span of 9 bases. The CDR3 is 13 residues long. As DNA, the CDR3 is TGTGCCAGCAGTCGATGGGGGGGAAACACCATATATTTT. Encoded protein: CASSRWGGNTIYF.

The CDR3 here is CATRGGAGYGYTF. CDR3 bases: TGTGCCACCAGGGGGGGGGCAGGCTATGGCTACACCTTC. The chain has TRBV19 and TRBJ1-2, with 7 positions matching TRBD1. The CDR3 is 13 amino acids. Germline V CDR1 and CDR2: LNHDA, SQIVND (reference sequence). Trimming cost V 10 bases and J 4 bases; bases outside gene matches: 9.

Note on this clone: Other DNA sequences in the same sample also yield this CDR3. V usage is TRBV14 and J usage is TRBJ1-1, with D unresolved. This CDR3 comprises 13 residues. The germline V gene encodes CDR1 SGHDN and CDR2 FVKESK. V was shortened by 2 bases and J by 3 bases, with 7 bases between the two germline ends. The CDR3 protein is CASSQNRYTEAFF. In nucleotides, the CDR3 is TGTGCCAGCAGCCAAAACAGATACACTGAAGCTTTCTTT.

This clone appeared a few times. Other DNA sequences from this sample encode an identical CDR3 as well. This sequence joins TRBV4-1 and TRBJ2-7; no firm D call. The germline V and J ends were trimmed by 3 bases and 0 bases, with 9 bases remaining between them. The CDR3 spans 14 residues. Germline V gene sequence: CDR1 MGHRA, CDR2 YSYEKL. CDR3 sequence (DNA): TGCGCCAGCAGCCAGGGTAGGAACTCCTACGAGCAGTACTTC. Protein product: CASSQGRNSYEQYF.

The gene calls are TRBV7-8 and TRBJ2-3; D tentatively fits TRBD1 or TRBD2 (6 bases each). CDR3 length: 13 residues. Trimming took off 5 bases at V and 8 bases at J, with 14 bases between the two ends. Germline CDR1 SGHVS, CDR2 FQNEAQ. CDR3 in amino acids: CASSPPGGSTQYF. The DNA for the CDR3 is TGTGCCAGCAGCCCGCCCGGGGGCAGTACGCAGTATTTT.

Remarks on this clone: Other DNA sequences from this sample encode an identical CDR3 as well. This chain uses TRBV10-3 with TRBJ2-5, with TRBD2 identical over 10 bases. This CDR3 is built from 14 residues. From germline, CDR1 is ENHRY and CDR2 SYGVKD. The ends lost 6 bases at V and 4 bases at J; junction bases unmatched: 5. The CDR3 DNA reads TGTGCCATCAGGTCTAGCGGGGGAGGAGAGACCCAGTACTTC. It specifies CAIRSSGGGETQYF.

The table lists this clone with a few counts. The chain employs TRBV4-3 and TRBJ1-4, with D perhaps TRBD1 (5 bases). Deletions cut 0 bases from V and 7 bases from J, with 12 bases between. The CDR3 consists of 15 residues. The germline V gene has CDR1 LGHNA and CDR2 YSLEER. The DNA for the CDR3 is TGCGCCAGCAGCCAAGAGATTGGGGGGGGTGAAAAACTGTTTTTT. This encodes CASSQEIGGGEKLFF.